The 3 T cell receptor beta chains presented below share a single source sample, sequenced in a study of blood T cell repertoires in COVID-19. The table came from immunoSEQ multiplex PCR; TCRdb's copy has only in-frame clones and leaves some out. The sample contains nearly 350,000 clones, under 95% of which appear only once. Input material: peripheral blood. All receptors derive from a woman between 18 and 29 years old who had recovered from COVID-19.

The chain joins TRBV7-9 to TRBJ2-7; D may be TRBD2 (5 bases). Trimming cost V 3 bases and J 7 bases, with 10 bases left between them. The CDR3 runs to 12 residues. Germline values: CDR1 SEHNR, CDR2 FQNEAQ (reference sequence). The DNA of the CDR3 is TGTGCCAGCAGCTTGGGAGTGGGGGAGCAGTACGTC. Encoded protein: CASSLGVGEQYV.

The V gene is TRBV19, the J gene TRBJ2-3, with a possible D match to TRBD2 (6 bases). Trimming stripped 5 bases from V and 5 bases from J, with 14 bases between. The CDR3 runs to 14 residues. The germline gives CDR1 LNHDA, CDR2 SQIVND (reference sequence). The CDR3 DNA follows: TGTGCCAGTAGTCTCCGCCGAGCGGGAGATACGCAGTATTTT. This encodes CASSLRRAGDTQYF.

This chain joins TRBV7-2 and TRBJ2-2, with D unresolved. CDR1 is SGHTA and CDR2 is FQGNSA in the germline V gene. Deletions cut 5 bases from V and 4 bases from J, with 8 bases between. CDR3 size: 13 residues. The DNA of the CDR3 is TGTGCCAGCAGCACGGTCCCCACCGGGGAGCTGTTTTTT. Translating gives CASSTVPTGELFF.